The 12 T cell receptor beta chains below all came from one sample that was sequenced in a study of CXCR3-negative and CXCR3-positive naive CD8 T cells. The libraries of TRB cDNA were prepared using 5' RACE with UMI labels. TCRdb processed the 5' RACE reads again and assigns one entry to each CDR3 protein, with no DNA. The table lists fewer than 55,000 distinct CDR3 sequences. The sequencing sample was made of naive CXCR3- CD8+ T cells from blood. Indicated subset: CD45RO-CCR7+CD27+CD95- naive CD8+ T cells lacking CXCR3 (TNR3-). These receptors were collected from a human donor in good health. Some clones in this sample may be carry-over from other donors' samples.

The rearrangement uses TRBV5-1 and TRBJ2-7; TCRdb designates TRBD1, a call that cannot be tested without DNA. The germline V gene encodes CDR1 SGHRS and CDR2 YFSETQ. This CDR3 is 16 amino acids long. The CDR3 loop is CASSLLWDRASYEQYF.

This clonotype is classed as medium-sized by frequency. CDR3 region: CSVEDDITDTQYF. This chain connects TRBV29-1 to TRBJ2-3. Germline V CDR1 and CDR2: SQVTM, ANQGSEA. This CDR3 contains 13 residues.

V is TRBV29-1 and J is TRBJ2-3; TCRdb calls TRBD2, which cannot be checked without DNA. Per germline, CDR1 SQVTM and CDR2 ANQGSEA. The CDR3 has 15 residues. CDR3 amino acids: CSVELASGYTDTQYF.

The rearrangement uses TRBV7-8 and TRBJ2-5. From germline, CDR1 is SGHVS and CDR2 FQNEAQ. CDR3 length equals 13 residues. The CDR3 reads CASSTRRWETQYF.

CDR3: CASSDPGQTYEQYF. V usage is TRBV6-5 and J usage is TRBJ2-7; without DNA, the TCRdb call of TRBD1 cannot be checked. This CDR3 has 14 amino acids. Germline CDR1 reads MNHEY; CDR2 reads SVGAGI.

The V call is TRBV7-2, the J call TRBJ2-7. Looked up from germline, CDR1 is SGHTA and CDR2 is FQGNSA. The CDR3 runs to 15 residues. This chain's CDR3 is CASSLVLLASYEQYF.

V and J are TRBV10-3 and TRBJ2-3; TCRdb gives TRBD2 as the D gene, but with no DNA this cannot be confirmed. Germline V lookup: CDR1 ENHRY, CDR2 SYGVKD. There are 16 residues in the CDR3. The CDR3 protein is CAIRNVAGASPDTQYF.

This chain joins TRBV20-1 and TRBJ1-2; TCRdb reports TRBD1, a call that lacks DNA to check it against. The V gene's germline CDR1 is DFQATT and CDR2 SNEGSKA (reference sequence). The CDR3 totals 12 residues. CDR3: CSVAAGQVGYTF.

The chain employs TRBV2 and TRBJ2-7. From germline, CDR1 is SNHLY and CDR2 FYNNEI. The CDR3 spans 13 residues. The CDR3 sequence is CASSLTSPYEQYF.

This clonotype registers medium-sized by frequency. This chain connects TRBV7-3 to TRBJ1-6; the TCRdb D gene call, TRBD1, has no DNA to confirm it. Germline CDR1 reads SGHTA; CDR2 reads FQGTGA. The CDR3 has 15 residues. The chain's CDR3 is CASSSTGGAGSPLHF.

The chain recombines TRBV6-4 with TRBJ2-1; TCRdb reports TRBD2, a call that lacks DNA to check it against. Looked up from germline, CDR1 is MRHNA and CDR2 is SNTAGT. This CDR3 is 16 amino acids long. CDR3 sequence reads: CASSDSGRATSNEQFF.

In terms of frequency, this clonotype is medium-sized. This chain connects TRBV7-6 to TRBJ2-1; the D gene TCRdb calls, TRBD1, cannot be checked with no DNA. CDR3 size: 17 residues. Germline V gene data show CDR1 as SGHVS and CDR2 as FNYEAQ. This CDR3 reads CASSLAAAGPPDNEQFF.